This T cell receptor beta chain stems from a study of CD8 T cells in ankylosing spondylitis. TCRdb redid the calling of the 5' RACE reads with MiXCR, one entry per CDR3 protein. The sample consists of 750,000 to 850,000 distinct CDR3 sequences, 10% to 15% of them appearing once. The study's findings and limits: Roughly 8 highly homologous variants made up a TCR beta motif that seemed to typify ankylosing spondylitis blood.

Ten or more counts support this clonotype. Its antigen remains unknown. Source material: blood, either unsorted or a sorted T cell fraction (not recorded which). This receptor was obtained from a male donor with ankylosing spondylitis.

This CDR3 reads CASTRRGGLGPADEQYF. CDR3 coding DNA: TGCGCCAGCACCCGTCGGGGGGGTTTAGGGCCCGCGGACGAGCAGTACTTC. The chain combines TRBV5-1 with TRBJ2-7; 8 nucleotides line up with TRBD2. The J segment lost 5 bases and the V segment lost 6 bases, leaving 19 bases of the junction unmatched. The germline V gene encodes CDR1 SGHRS and CDR2 YFSETQ. The CDR3 is 17 residues long.